This T cell receptor (beta chain) is drawn from a study of control samples from healthy donors and cancer patients. The J segment lost 3 bases and the V segment lost 4 bases, leaving 2 bases of the junction unmatched. The CDR3 spans 14 residues. Germline V CDR1 and CDR2: SGHRS, YFSETQ. Data came from immunoSEQ multiplex PCR; TCRdb stores just in-frame clones and leaves some out. The sample holds some 120,000 clones, roughly nine tenths seen once. This sequence joins TRBV5-1 and TRBJ2-3, with 10 bases matching TRBD1. Sequencing used blood. The receptor's source is a man younger than 30 in good health. Written as DNA, the CDR3 is TGCGCCAGCAGCCCGGGACAGGGGACAGATACGCAGTATTTT. Protein product: CASSPGQGTDTQYF.